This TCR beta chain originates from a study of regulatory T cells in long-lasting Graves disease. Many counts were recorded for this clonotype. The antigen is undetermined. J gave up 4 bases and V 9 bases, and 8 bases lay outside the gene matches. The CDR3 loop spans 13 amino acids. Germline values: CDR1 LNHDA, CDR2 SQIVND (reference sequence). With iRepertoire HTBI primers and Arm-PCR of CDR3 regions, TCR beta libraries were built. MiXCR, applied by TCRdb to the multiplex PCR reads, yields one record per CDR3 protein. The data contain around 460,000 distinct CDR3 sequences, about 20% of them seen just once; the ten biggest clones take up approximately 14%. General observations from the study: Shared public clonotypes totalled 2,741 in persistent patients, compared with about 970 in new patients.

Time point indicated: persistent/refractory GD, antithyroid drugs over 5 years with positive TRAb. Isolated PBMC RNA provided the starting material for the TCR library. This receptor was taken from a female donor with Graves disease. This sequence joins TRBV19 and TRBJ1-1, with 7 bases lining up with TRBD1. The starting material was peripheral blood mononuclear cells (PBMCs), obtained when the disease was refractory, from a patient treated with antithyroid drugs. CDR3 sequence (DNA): TGTGCCAGCAGCACAGGGGTGGGCACTGAAGCTTTCTTT. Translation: CASSTGVGTEAFF.